This T cell receptor beta chain was retrieved from a study of blood T cell repertoires in COVID-19 (dated by TCRdb to between 2020 and 2021). Some background on the complete study: The collaborator samples originated in the United States, Italy and Spain and spanned the acute and convalescent phases of COVID-19. Deeply sampled blood TCRbeta repertoires from subjects exposed to, actively infected with, or recovered from COVID-19 were included in the dataset. Samples came from the ongoing ImmuneRACE study (first 160 participants) plus 1,254 subjects from 6 global collaborators. Nearly every sample came with metadata listing a de-identified subject ID, COVID-19 status, age in years and sex. The prospective study material was composed of cDNA or gDNA derived from T cells, B-cell-depleted T cells, or PBMCs. Where available, HLA class I and class II types were obtained from metadata supplied by the sample provider rather than from assay-based typing. The repertoires were made available in a free public database intended to serve as a resource for research on the immune response to SARS-CoV-2. Overall study results and their limits: Clinical and demographic metadata were provided uncurated, with the amount varying by source and participant.

CDR3 length: 15 amino acids, cysteine to phenylalanine. CDR3 DNA is the only sequence kept; it has 45 bases, read in frame from the first base. From a lookup of the germline V gene (reference sequence), CDR1 and CDR2 are WNHNN and SYGVQD. V and J are trimmed by 5 bases and 0 bases, and the gene matches miss 6 bases of the junction. Collaborating institutions collected whole blood in K2EDTA tubes following their own protocols. Collaborator samples were shipped for TCRbeta analysis as frozen whole blood, isolated PBMCs, or DNA extracted from either sample type. The immunoSEQ Assay, a bias-controlled multiplex PCR, was used to amplify TCRbeta CDR3 regions from genomic DNA. On the authors' methods: The number of nucleated cells in each sample was estimated from the amplification of reference gene primers within the assay. To quantify the absolute abundance of each unique TCRbeta CDR3 rearrangement, sequence reads were collapsed and filtered. For each sample, productive Simpson clonality was calculated as the square root of Simpson's diversity index over productive rearrangements. Drawn from immuneACCESS, this table holds only the in-frame rearrangements with V and J called that TCRdb kept. Clones are partly lost; checked studies trace under half to an unresolved V gene and leave the rest unexplained. That table is the source of V, J and clone size, and D and trimming were worked out from the DNA. This sample has approximately 33,000 clones in its table, and roughly 80% of those were observed once. Clones ranked in the top ten supply around 17% of the sample.

Concerning this clone: What antigen it recognizes has not been identified. No base qualities exist here, and no much larger clone lies one base off it.

The receptor's source is a man in his sixties or seventies with acute or convalescent COVID-19. The sequence joins TRBV10-1 to TRBJ2-7; 8 junctional bases match TRBD1. Sequencing input: peripheral blood. The CDR3 is CASSTGTGGSYEQYF. The DNA sequence is given as TGCGCCAGCAGTACCGGGACAGGAGGCTCCTACGAGCAGTACTTC.